One and the same sample provided the 29 T cell receptor beta chains below, sequenced in a study of long-term antiretroviral therapy in people with HIV. The immunoSEQ assay was v3.0, run at survey level. Only in-frame clones appear in the TCRdb table, and some are missing; sequencing was by immunoSEQ multiplex PCR. The sample consists of some 20,000 clones, roughly 78% of them appearing once. This specimen was unsorted PBMCs, taken at the start of antiretroviral therapy, before treatment. Receptors were obtained from a woman aged 40 to 50 with HIV.

There are a few counts of this clone. This rearrangement joins TRBV30 to TRBJ2-7; 7 bases are shared with TRBD1. The CDR3 runs to 13 residues. V lost 3 bases and J lost 4; bases outside the gene matches: 6. CDR1 and CDR2 (germline): GTSNPN, SVGIG (reference sequence). The CDR3: CAWRGDRAYEQYF. Written as DNA, the CDR3 is TGTGCCTGGAGGGGAGACAGGGCGTACGAGCAGTACTTC. The full variable domain, with the rest looked up from reference TRBV30 and TRBJ2-7, is SQTIHQWPATLVQPVGSPLSLECTVEGTSNPNLYWYRQAAGRGLQLLFYSVGIGQISSEVPQNLSASRPQDRQFILSSKKLLLSDSGFYLCAWRGDRAYEQYFGPGTRLTVT.

The rearrangement joins TRBV6-1 to TRBJ1-6, with D possibly being TRBD1 (6 bases). Germline V gene sequence: CDR1 MNHNS, CDR2 SASEGT. Trimming pared 2 bases from V and 2 bases from J, leaving 7 bases between. The CDR3 has 15 amino acids. The CDR3 sequence is CASSEQGTYNSPLHF. In DNA, the CDR3 is TGTGCCAGCAGTGAACAGGGGACCTATAATTCACCCCTCCACTTT.

The chain couples TRBV6-5 to TRBJ1-2; 7 bases map to TRBD1. This CDR3 has 15 residues. The germline gives CDR1 MNHEY, CDR2 SVGAGI. V lost 0 bases and J lost 8; bases outside the gene matches: 9. The DNA for the CDR3 is TGTGCCAGCAGTTACTCGGGCACAGGGGTGAGGGGCTACACCTTC. Translated: CASSYSGTGVRGYTF.

The chain couples TRBV5-8 to TRBJ2-3; 10 nucleotides align to TRBD2. The V gene end was trimmed by 0 bases and the J gene end by 9 bases; junction bases not matched to a gene: 7. Germline lookup yields CDR1 SGHTS and CDR2 YDEGEE. The CDR3 consists of 15 residues. The DNA of the CDR3 is TGTGCCAGCAGCTTGGAAGCTAGCGGGGGCCCGACGCAGTATTTT. This translates into CASSLEASGGPTQYF.

This chain joins TRBV7-3 and TRBJ2-5; TRBD1 agrees at 7 bases. Looked up from germline, CDR1 is SGHTA and CDR2 is FQGTGA. This CDR3 is 11 amino acids long. The V segment lost 7 bases and the J segment 11 bases; nucleotides outside the gene matches: 7. The CDR3 DNA follows: TGTGCCAGCAACAATAAGGACAGGCAGTACTTC. This gives the protein CASNNKDRQYF.

The DNA for the CDR3 is TGTGCCAGCCTCCATCCTAGCGGGGGGACCTACGAGCAGTACTTC. It encodes CASLHPSGGTYEQYF. This chain uses TRBV6-1 with TRBJ2-7, with TRBD2 identical over 11 bases. This CDR3 contains 15 residues. The V gene end was trimmed by 8 bases and the J gene end by 2 bases; junction bases not matched to a gene: 8. Germline V lookup: CDR1 MNHNS, CDR2 SASEGT.

The J gene is TRBJ1-6, the V gene TRBV27; 7 nucleotides line up with TRBD1. Germline V gives CDR1 MNHEY, CDR2 SMNVEV (reference sequence). This CDR3 has 14 amino acids. After removal of 4 bases from V and 6 bases from J, the junction contained 3 bases not matched to a gene. CDR3 loop: CASSSGQFNSPLHF. The CDR3, as DNA: TGTGCCAGCAGTTCGGGACAGTTTAATTCACCCCTCCACTTT.

This clone was found a few times. CDR3 bases: TGCAGCGTTGAAGGACAAGGCTATGAGCAGTTCTTC. It is translated as CSVEGQGYEQFF. The V and J genes are TRBV29-1 and TRBJ2-1; no clear D. Germline assignment: CDR1 SQVTM and CDR2 ANQGSEA. This CDR3 contains 12 residues. Trimming cost V 1 base and J 8 bases, with 9 bases left between them.

The V gene is TRBV18, the J gene TRBJ1-2, with 8 bases identical to TRBD1. V lost 3 bases to trimming and J lost 7 bases; unmatched junction nucleotides: 10. This CDR3 region has 15 residues. Germline lookup yields CDR1 KGHSH and CDR2 LQKENI. The CDR3 sequence: CASSPGDRGLIGYTF. The DNA of the CDR3 is TGTGCCAGCTCACCGGGAGACAGGGGTCTAATTGGCTACACCTTC.

The rearrangement joins TRBV5-1 to TRBJ2-3; a possible D gene is TRBD2 (6 bases). CDR3 length: 18 amino acids. CDR1 and CDR2 from the germline V gene are SGHRS and YFSETQ. The germline V and J ends were trimmed by 4 bases and 0 bases, with 21 bases remaining between them. This CDR3 reads CASSPPLGGTPSTDTQYF. The CDR3, as DNA: TGCGCCAGCAGCCCTCCACTGGGGGGAACCCCTAGCACAGATACGCAGTATTTT.

This chain connects TRBV6-6 to TRBJ2-3; D tentatively reads TRBD1 or TRBD2 (5 bases each). The CDR3 length is 14 residues. Deletions cut 3 bases from V and 0 bases from J, with 7 bases between. Germline loops: CDR1 MNHNY, CDR2 SVGAGI (reference sequence). CDR3 DNA sequence: TGTGCCAGCAGTTATGGGGGTAGCACAGATACGCAGTATTTT. Translation: CASSYGGSTDTQYF.

This chain connects TRBV7-2 to TRBJ2-1, with TRBD2 matching 11 bases. CDR1 is SGHTA and CDR2 is FQGNSA in the germline V gene. Trimming removed 3 bases from V and 5 bases from J; junction bases left unmatched: 3. This CDR3 is built from 15 residues. The CDR3 coding sequence is TGTGCCAGCAGCTTGGGACTAGCGGTTAACAATGAGCAGTTCTTC. Residues: CASSLGLAVNNEQFF.

The V call is TRBV4-3, the J call TRBJ1-1; 9 bases map to TRBD1. V lost 3 bases and J lost 3; bases outside the gene matches: 5. Germline CDR1 and CDR2: LGHNA and YSLEER. This CDR3 is built from 15 residues. The CDR3 DNA follows: TGCGCCAGCAGCCAGTTCACAGGGGGCTACACTGAAGCTTTCTTT. It translates to CASSQFTGGYTEAFF.

This clone was picked up one time. The V gene is TRBV4-1, the J gene TRBJ1-6, with a possible D match to TRBD1 (6 bases). The V gene lost 1 base and the J gene lost 10 bases, with 14 bases spanning the gap. CDR1 and CDR2 (germline): MGHRA, YSYEKL. This CDR3 is built from 15 residues. This CDR3 is CASSQVESGESPLHF. The DNA for the CDR3 is TGCGCCAGCAGCCAAGTCGAGTCAGGGGAATCACCCCTCCACTTT.

V and J are TRBV29-1 and TRBJ2-1; 8 nucleotides match TRBD1. Trimming took 7 bases from V and 5 from J; bases not matched to a gene: 13. The CDR3 has 15 amino acids. Germline CDR1 and CDR2: SQVTM and ANQGSEA. Here the CDR3 reads CSGTSAGGAHNEQFF. The CDR3, as DNA: TGCAGCGGCACTTCGGCAGGGGGCGCACACAATGAGCAGTTCTTC.

In this sample, this clone turned up a few times. The chain combines TRBV10-3 with TRBJ1-6; 7 bases fit TRBD1. The germline CDR1 and CDR2 sequences are ENHRY and SYGVKD. The CDR3 has 14 amino acids. V trimming: 3 bases; J trimming: 8 bases; junction bases outside the gene matches: 4. The CDR3 DNA follows: TGTGCCATCAGTGAAAAGGGGGCTGATTCACCCCTCCACTTT. It translates to CAISEKGADSPLHF.

The chain has TRBV4-1 and TRBJ1-2; 9 bases fit TRBD1. This CDR3 is 13 amino acids long. V dropped 3 bases and J dropped 10; count of bases not matched to a gene: 6. CDR1 MGHRA and CDR2 YSYEKL come from the germline V gene. The CDR3 spells CASSHTGGRIYTF. As DNA, the CDR3 is TGCGCCAGCAGCCATACAGGGGGCAGGATCTACACCTTC.

V usage is TRBV7-2 and J usage is TRBJ2-1; 11 nucleotides agree with TRBD2. Germline CDR1 reads SGHTA; CDR2 reads FQGNSA. Trimming cost V 4 bases and J 2 bases; bases outside gene matches: 13. The CDR3 is made up of 19 amino acids. CDR3 bases: TGTGCCAGCAGCTGGACTAGCGGGTTTTTCTATCTTACCTACAATGAGCAGTTCTTC. It specifies CASSWTSGFFYLTYNEQFF.

The chain carries TRBV25-1 and TRBJ2-3; D may be TRBD1 or TRBD2 (6 bases each). V lost 6 bases and J 4 bases, leaving 14 bases between the germline ends. The CDR3 runs 14 residues. CDR1 and CDR2 from the germline V gene are MGHDK and SYGVNS. The CDR3 DNA sequence: TGTGCCAGCAGAGGGCGGAGGGGGGCAGATACGCAGTATTTT. It encodes CASRGRRGADTQYF.

This rearrangement joins TRBV28 to TRBJ2-7; tentatively, D is TRBD2 (5 bases). Looked up from germline, CDR1 is MDHEN and CDR2 is SYDVKM. Between the trimmed V and J ends, which lost 3 bases and 2 bases, there was a span of 11 bases. This CDR3 is 14 amino acids long. This chain's CDR3 is CASSFALGAYEQYF. The CDR3, as DNA: TGTGCCAGCAGTTTTGCTTTGGGAGCCTACGAGCAGTACTTC.

V is TRBV28 and J is TRBJ1-6, with 7 bases aligning to TRBD1. Germline trimming cut 2 bases from V and 6 bases from J; bases unmatched to any gene: 13. Germline assignment: CDR1 MDHEN and CDR2 SYDVKM. CDR3 length: 18 amino acids. CDR3 in amino acids: CASSLGSKGAAGNSPLHF. The CDR3 DNA sequence: TGTGCCAGCAGTTTAGGCTCCAAGGGGGCGGCAGGTAATTCACCCCTCCACTTT.

This clone was found once. V usage is TRBV15 and J usage is TRBJ1-6; D is possibly TRBD1 (5 bases). From germline, CDR1 is LNHNV and CDR2 YYDKDF (reference sequence). The CDR3 has 17 residues. Trimming pared 1 base from V and 7 bases from J, leaving 17 bases between. CDR3 bases: TGTGCCACCAGCAGAGTACCCAGGGCCAGGATAAATTCACCCCTCCACTTT. Its translation: CATSRVPRARINSPLHF.

The V and J genes are TRBV6-1 and TRBJ1-1, with D perhaps TRBD1 (6 bases). V was trimmed by 6 bases and J by 11 bases, leaving 13 bases between them. The germline CDR1 and CDR2 sequences are MNHNS and SASEGT. The CDR3 is 11 residues long. The CDR3 DNA reads as TGTGCCAGCAGGAGACAGGAGAAGGCTTTCTTT. Its translation is CASRRQEKAFF.

The CDR3 region has the DNA TGTGCCTGGAGGTCGGGCGGCACCATATATTTT. Its protein is CAWRSGGTIYF. This rearrangement joins TRBV30 to TRBJ1-3; D gene unclear. This CDR3 is 11 amino acids long. Per germline, CDR1 GTSNPN and CDR2 SVGIG (reference sequence). Deletions cut 3 bases from V and 9 bases from J, with 9 bases between. Combining the CDR3 with reference TRBV30 and TRBJ1-3 gives the whole variable domain SQTIHQWPATLVQPVGSPLSLECTVEGTSNPNLYWYRQAAGRGLQLLFYSVGIGQISSEVPQNLSASRPQDRQFILSSKKLLLSDSGFYLCAWRSGGTIYFGEGSWLTVV.

The count of this clone is one. The chain joins TRBV11-2 to TRBJ1-5; D unclear. Germline V gene sequence: CDR1 SGHAT, CDR2 FQNNGV. Trimming shortened V by 1 base and J by 1 base, and 8 bases separated the two germline ends. The length of the CDR3 is 15 residues. CDR3 coding DNA: TGTGCCAGCAGCTTAGGGGCTGGGAGCAATCAGCCCCAGCATTTT. This codes for CASSLGAGSNQPQHF.

The chain is built from TRBV5-6 and TRBJ1-2; no clear D gene. Trimming pared 7 bases from V and 4 bases from J, leaving 8 bases between. The CDR3 runs 11 residues. CDR1 SGHDT and CDR2 YYEEEE come from the germline V gene. The CDR3 region has the DNA TGTGCCAGCGGGCGGCCCTATGGCTACACCTTC. Translating it yields CASGRPYGYTF.

The chain couples TRBV2 to TRBJ2-5, with a possible D match to TRBD2 (5 bases). The V gene's germline CDR1 is SNHLY and CDR2 FYNNEI. The CDR3 spans 14 residues. Between the trimmed V and J ends, which lost 3 bases and 4 bases, there was a span of 12 bases. The CDR3 DNA reads TGTGCCAGCAGTGAGGACTTGATTGGAGAGACCCAGTACTTC. Translated, it gives CASSEDLIGETQYF.

The V gene is TRBV30, the J gene TRBJ1-3, with no clear D. V was shortened by 1 base and J by 0 bases, with 10 bases between the two germline ends. Germline V gene sequence: CDR1 GTSNPN, CDR2 SVGIG (reference sequence). The CDR3 contains 15 residues. The CDR3, as DNA: TGTGCCTGGAGTGACGGGGATTCCTCTGGAAACACCATATATTTT. Amino acid sequence: CAWSDGDSSGNTIYF.

The chain links TRBV25-1 to TRBJ1-1, with D uncertain. Per germline, CDR1 MGHDK and CDR2 SYGVNS. Between the trimmed V and J ends, which lost 2 bases and 3 bases, there was a span of 13 bases. The CDR3 has 15 residues. In DNA, the CDR3 is TGTGCCAGCAGTGAAGGTGCGCCATATTACACTGAAGCTTTCTTT. This encodes CASSEGAPYYTEAFF. The full variable domain, in which reference TRBV25-1 and TRBJ1-1 provide the parts outside the CDR3, is EADIYQTPRYLVIGTGKKITLECSQTMGHDKMYWYQQDPGMELHLIHYSYGVNSTEKGDLSSESTVSRIRTEHFPLTLESARPSHTSQYLCASSEGAPYYTEAFFGQGTRLTVV.